The sequence of this T cell receptor (beta chain) was determined in a study of T cells in tuberculosis. Whole-study context: This South African cohort compared adolescents with or without latent tuberculosis against adults with active tuberculosis. General study results and limits: Shorter CDR3-alpha in active tuberculosis partly drove smaller distances. GMM-specific TCRs were nearer to active tuberculosis alpha repertoires, suggesting expansion. Using the GMM-specific repertoire gave approximately 89% accuracy versus 70% with motifs.

TCRdb's table, derived via immunoSEQ multiplex PCR, lists solely in-frame clones and lacks some. The table includes 40,000 to 45,000 clones, more than 90% detected once. With regard to this clone: Its antigen is not known.

Trimming at V came to 1 base and at J to 5 bases, leaving 5 bases not matched to a gene. Germline values: CDR1 SGHVS, CDR2 FQNEAQ. CDR3 length equals 16 residues. The sample was PBMCs. The source is a donor under 30 with latent tuberculosis or without tuberculosis infection. J is TRBJ2-4 and V is TRBV7-8; 10 bases line up with TRBD2. As DNA, the CDR3 is TGTGCCAGCAGCTTAGAGAGGCTAGCGGGAGAAAACATTCAGTACTTC. Protein product: CASSLERLAGENIQYF.